This TCR beta chain is drawn from a study of OX40 agonist ivuxolimab in advanced cancers. Points from the study as a whole: Low levels of normalized T-cell clonal expansion also appeared in some nonresponders.

The assay was immunoSEQ multiplex PCR, and TCRdb's table has in-frame clones only and misses some. The table shows roughly 100,000 clones, with about 96% occurring only once. On this clone itself: The antigen is not known.

CDR1 is LNHNV and CDR2 is YYDKDF in the germline V gene (reference sequence). There are 16 residues in the CDR3. V was pared by 3 bases and J by 0 bases, with 6 bases of the junction left unmatched. This material consisted of CD4+ or CD8+ T cells sorted from blood, taken in a trial of the OX40 agonist ivuxolimab. The TCR originated in an adult with an advanced solid tumor such as melanoma, head and neck, liver or kidney cancer. The V call is TRBV15, the J call TRBJ2-7, with TRBD1 matching 9 bases. The CDR3 DNA follows: TGTGCCACCAGCAGCCTGACGGGACAGGGCTCCTACGAGCAGTACTTC. It specifies CATSSLTGQGSYEQYF.